Below, 23 T cell receptor beta chains from the same sample are listed, as sequenced in a study of radiotherapy plus CTLA-4 blockade in lung cancer. Generated by immunoSEQ multiplex PCR, the TCRdb table keeps only in-frame clones and is missing some. The top ten clones hold around 0.87% of a sample with 65,000 to 95,000 clones, around nine tenths of them seen once. Sequenced material: peripheral blood, taken from a patient treated with radiotherapy plus ipilimumab. The receptors come from a human donor with non-small cell lung cancer who had stable disease on radiotherapy plus ipilimumab.

The CDR3 DNA reads as TGTGCCAGCAGAAAAAGGGACCTCAAGAGAGGCTACACCTTC. Translated, it gives CASRKRDLKRGYTF. The rearrangement uses TRBV9 and TRBJ1-2; a possible D gene is TRBD1 (5 bases). Germline V gene sequence: CDR1 SGDLS, CDR2 YYNGEE. V lost 5 bases and J 8 bases, leaving 19 bases between the germline ends. The CDR3 covers 14 residues.

The chain links TRBV19 to TRBJ2-1, with TRBD2 matching 12 bases. V lost 6 bases and J lost 0; bases outside the gene matches: 3. Germline V gene sequence: CDR1 LNHDA, CDR2 SQIVND (reference sequence). This CDR3 is built from 16 residues. As DNA, the CDR3 is TGTGCCAGTAGCAAGACTAGCGGGAGCTCCTACAATGAGCAGTTCTTC. This translates into CASSKTSGSSYNEQFF.

This chain links TRBV28 with TRBJ1-1; D not certain. CDR3 size: 13 residues. V lost 8 bases and J 4 bases, leaving 14 bases between the germline ends. Germline V lookup: CDR1 MDHEN, CDR2 SYDVKM. CDR3 DNA: TGTGCCAGCGGGTCAGCGGATGTCACTGAAGCTTTCTTT. Amino acids: CASGSADVTEAFF.

This chain connects TRBV7-6 to TRBJ1-5; D remains unclear. The CDR3 has 15 amino acids. CDR1 and CDR2 from the germline V gene are SGHVS and FNYEAQ. V shed 2 bases and J shed 2 bases, with 10 bases lying between them. CDR3 in DNA: TGTGCCAGCAGCTTAACCCCTACGGGCAATCAGCCCCAGCATTTT. It codes for CASSLTPTGNQPQHF.

V and J are TRBV11-1 and TRBJ2-5; D is possibly TRBD1 (6 bases). Between the trimmed V and J ends, which lost 5 bases and 5 bases, there was a span of 15 bases. Per the germline V gene, CDR1 is SGHAT and CDR2 is FQDESV (reference sequence). CDR3 length: 14 residues. CDR3 sequence reads: CASSVYRDRETQYF. The CDR3 DNA follows: TGTGCCAGCAGCGTTTACAGGGATAGGGAGACCCAGTACTTC.

This clone was seen more than once but under ten times. The rearrangement uses TRBV28 and TRBJ2-7; TRBD2 matches at 8 bases. The germline V gene encodes CDR1 MDHEN and CDR2 SYDVKM. This CDR3 has 13 residues. J was trimmed by 3 bases and V by 4 bases; bases with no gene match: 2. CDR3 sequence reads: CASSSGGVYEQYF. The CDR3 DNA sequence: TGTGCCAGCAGTTCGGGGGGGGTCTACGAGCAGTACTTC.

This sequence joins TRBV6-5 and TRBJ2-5; 7 bases are a match to TRBD2. With 4 bases clipped from V and 4 bases from J, the junction kept 9 bases outside the gene matches. The length of the CDR3 is 15 residues. Germline CDR1 is MNHEY and CDR2 is SVGAGI. CDR3 coding DNA: TGTGCCAGCAGTTCCCCCACCGGGACTACAGAGACCCAGTACTTC. This codes for CASSSPTGTTETQYF.

Here the CDR3 reads CASSLGSSYNEQFF. The CDR3 DNA reads TGCGCCAGCAGCTTGGGCAGCTCCTACAATGAGCAGTTCTTC. The J gene is TRBJ2-1, the V gene TRBV5-1; D gene unclear. The CDR3 contains 14 residues. V was shortened by 0 bases and J by 0 bases, with 4 bases between the two germline ends. Germline V gives CDR1 SGHRS, CDR2 YFSETQ. Full variable domain (outside the CDR3, taken from reference TRBV5-1 and TRBJ2-1): KAGVTQTPRYLIKTRGQQVTLSCSPISGHRSVSWYQQTPGQGLQFLFEYFSETQRNKGNFPGRFSGRQFSNSRSEMNVSTLELGDSALYLCASSLGSSYNEQFFGPGTRLTVL.

This chain connects TRBV18 to TRBJ2-5; D unresolved. V was trimmed by 0 bases and J by 7 bases, leaving 9 bases between them. The germline gives CDR1 KGHSH, CDR2 LQKENI. The CDR3 length is 13 residues. The CDR3 protein is CASSPPTLGTQYF. As DNA, the CDR3 is TGTGCCAGCTCACCACCTACCCTCGGGACCCAGTACTTC.

V is TRBV7-9 and J is TRBJ1-2; D unresolved. Germline CDR1 reads SEHNR; CDR2 reads FQNEAQ (reference sequence). CDR3 length: 13 residues. V was shortened by 0 bases and J by 7 bases, with 9 bases between the two germline ends. DNA for the CDR3: TGTGCCAGCAGCTTAGCGCCCGGGTTTGGCTACACCTTC. The encoded protein is CASSLAPGFGYTF.

This chain joins TRBV9 and TRBJ2-5, with D unresolved. V gave up 0 bases and J gave up 4 bases, with 13 bases separating them. The CDR3 totals 15 residues. CDR1 is SGDLS, CDR2 YYNGEE, per germline. CDR3 in amino acids: CASSVEVSRLETQYF. The CDR3 bases are TGTGCCAGCAGCGTAGAGGTCTCAAGACTAGAGACCCAGTACTTC. The variable domain in full, with the rest retrieved from reference TRBV9 and TRBJ2-5, is DSGVTQTPKHLITATGQRVTLRCSPRSGDLSVYWYQQSLDQGLQFLIQYYNGEERAKGNILERFSAQQFPDLHSELNLSSLELGDSALYFCASSVEVSRLETQYFGPGTRLLVL.

The V and J genes are TRBV6-1 and TRBJ2-7; tentative D call: TRBD2 (5 bases). V was cut by 1 base and J by 5 bases, with 18 bases left in between. CDR3 length: 16 amino acids. CDR1 MNHNS and CDR2 SASEGT come from the germline V gene. The CDR3 loop reads CASSEVGVLVADEQYF. The CDR3 DNA is TGTGCCAGCAGTGAAGTGGGAGTACTCGTAGCCGACGAGCAGTACTTC.

V is TRBV30 and J is TRBJ1-1; no clear D. V was shortened by 0 bases and J by 2 bases, with 19 bases between the two germline ends. Per germline, CDR1 GTSNPN and CDR2 SVGIG (reference sequence). The CDR3 runs to 17 residues. The CDR3: CAWSVLLPDLINTEAFF. The CDR3 DNA follows: TGTGCCTGGAGTGTACTACTCCCAGACTTGATAAACACTGAAGCTTTCTTT.

The V and J genes are TRBV10-1 and TRBJ2-5, with 7 bases aligning to TRBD1. The CDR3 contains 13 residues. The germline CDR1 and CDR2 sequences are WNHNN and SYGVQD (reference sequence). V was pared by 0 bases and J by 13 bases, with 8 bases of the junction left unmatched. CDR3 sequence: CASSESTGASPYF. The DNA of the CDR3 is TGCGCCAGCAGTGAGTCCACAGGGGCATCACCGTACTTC.

The chain is built from TRBV4-1 and TRBJ1-3; 7 bases fit TRBD1. This CDR3 has 18 residues. Germline V lookup: CDR1 MGHRA, CDR2 YSYEKL. The junction had 9 bases not matched to a gene; V was cut back by 1 base and J by 0 bases. This CDR3 is CASSQGDSPTVSGNTIYF. Written as DNA, the CDR3 is TGCGCCAGCAGCCAAGGGGACAGTCCCACCGTCTCTGGAAACACCATATATTTT.

The chain uses TRBV19 and TRBJ1-4; tentative D call: TRBD1 (5 bases). CDR1 is LNHDA, CDR2 SQIVND, per germline (reference sequence). The CDR3 covers 18 residues. The V and J ends lost 4 bases and 7 bases respectively, with 25 bases between them. CDR3: CASSSHPRTRGGTEKLFF. The DNA of the CDR3 is TGTGCCAGTAGTAGCCACCCTCGAACACGGGGAGGGACTGAAAAACTGTTTTTT.

The chain recombines TRBV18 with TRBJ2-1, with TRBD2 identical over 12 bases. Germline V gene lookup returns CDR1 KGHSH and CDR2 LQKENI. The CDR3 is 14 amino acids. V shed 5 bases and J 7 bases; nucleotides not matched to a gene: 3. The CDR3: CASSAGTSGNEQFF. The CDR3 DNA reads as TGTGCCAGCTCAGCCGGGACTAGCGGGAATGAGCAGTTCTTC.

The chain recombines TRBV7-9 with TRBJ1-2; TRBD1 is a possible D gene (5 bases). V lost 1 base, J lost 9 bases, and 18 bases lay in between. This CDR3 has 15 residues. Germline assignment: CDR1 SEHNR and CDR2 FQNEAQ (reference sequence). This chain's CDR3 is CASSLGRDSATSYTF. The CDR3 DNA sequence: TGTGCCAGCAGCTTAGGTAGGGACTCCGCTACGAGCTACACCTTC.

The chain links TRBV6-1 to TRBJ2-1; 8 positions match TRBD2. CDR1 and CDR2 (germline): MNHNS, SASEGT. CDR3 size: 14 residues. V trimming: 4 bases; J trimming: 9 bases; junction bases outside the gene matches: 8. CDR3 sequence (DNA): TGTGCCAGCAGTGGAAGTCGGGGGGGATTTGAGCAGTTCTTC. This sequence encodes CASSGSRGGFEQFF.

This rearrangement joins TRBV2 to TRBJ2-2; TRBD2 matches 9 bases. Germline-derived CDR1 and CDR2 are SNHLY and FYNNEI. With V trimmed by 3 bases and J by 1 base, 0 bases remained unmatched. The CDR3 sequence is 15 residues long. The CDR3 bases are TGTGCCAGCAGTGAGACTAGCGGGAACACCGGGGAGCTGTTTTTT. Encoded protein: CASSETSGNTGELFF.

The rearrangement joins TRBV19 to TRBJ2-3; D remains ambiguous. In germline, CDR1 is LNHDA, CDR2 SQIVND (reference sequence). This CDR3 has 10 amino acids. Trimming removed 9 bases from V and 15 bases from J, with 16 bases in between. CDR3 amino acids: CASMDGSFYF. DNA for the CDR3: TGTGCCAGCATGGACGGAAGCTTCTATTTT.

This sequence joins TRBV27 and TRBJ1-2; D not certain. The V and J ends lost 4 bases and 4 bases respectively, with 10 bases between them. The length of the CDR3 is 13 residues. Germline V gene lookup returns CDR1 MNHEY and CDR2 SMNVEV (reference sequence). The CDR3 is CASSSGMSYGYTF. For the CDR3, the DNA is TGTGCCAGCAGTTCGGGGATGAGCTATGGCTACACCTTC.

The CDR3 DNA reads TGTGCCAGCAGACCCGGGACAGGGCCTTATAGCAATCAGCCCCAGCATTTT. Encoded protein: CASRPGTGPYSNQPQHF. The chain couples TRBV28 to TRBJ1-5; TRBD1 matches 9 bases. Germline CDR1 is MDHEN and CDR2 is SYDVKM. This CDR3 has 17 residues. V gave up 6 bases and J gave up 0 bases; unmatched junction bases: 9.